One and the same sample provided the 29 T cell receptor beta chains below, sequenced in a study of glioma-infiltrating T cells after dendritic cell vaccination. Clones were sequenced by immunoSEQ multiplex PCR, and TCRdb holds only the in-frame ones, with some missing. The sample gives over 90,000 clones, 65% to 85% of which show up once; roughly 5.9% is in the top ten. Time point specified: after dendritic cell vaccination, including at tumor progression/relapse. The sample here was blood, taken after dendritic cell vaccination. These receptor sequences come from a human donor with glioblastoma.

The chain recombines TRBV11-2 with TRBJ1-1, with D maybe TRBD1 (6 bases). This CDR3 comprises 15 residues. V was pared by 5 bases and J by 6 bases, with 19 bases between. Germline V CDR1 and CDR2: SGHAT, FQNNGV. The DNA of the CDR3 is TGTGCCAGCAGCCAATCTCCACAGGGAAGCCCTGAAGCTTTCTTT. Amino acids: CASSQSPQGSPEAFF.

CDR3 sequence: CASSLYWVRGNYGYTF. CDR3 DNA sequence: TGTGCCAGCAGCTTGTATTGGGTCAGGGGAAACTATGGCTACACCTTC. This sequence joins TRBV5-6 and TRBJ1-2; D might be TRBD1 (6 bases). Deletions cut 1 base from V and 2 bases from J, with 15 bases between. Germline lookup yields CDR1 SGHDT and CDR2 YYEEEE. The CDR3 extends over 16 amino acids.

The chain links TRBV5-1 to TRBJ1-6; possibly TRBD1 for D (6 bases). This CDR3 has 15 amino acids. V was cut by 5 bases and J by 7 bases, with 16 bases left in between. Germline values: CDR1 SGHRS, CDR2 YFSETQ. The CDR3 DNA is TGCGCCAGCAGGGCGGGGGGGGGCGAGAATTCACCCCTCCACTTT. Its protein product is CASRAGGGENSPLHF.

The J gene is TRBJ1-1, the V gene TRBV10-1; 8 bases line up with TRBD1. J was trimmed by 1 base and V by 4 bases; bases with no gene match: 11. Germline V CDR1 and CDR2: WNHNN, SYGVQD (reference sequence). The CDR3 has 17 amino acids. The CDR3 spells CASSGGPPGGTNTEAFF. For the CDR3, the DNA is TGCGCCAGCAGTGGAGGGCCCCCAGGGGGCACGAACACTGAAGCTTTCTTT.

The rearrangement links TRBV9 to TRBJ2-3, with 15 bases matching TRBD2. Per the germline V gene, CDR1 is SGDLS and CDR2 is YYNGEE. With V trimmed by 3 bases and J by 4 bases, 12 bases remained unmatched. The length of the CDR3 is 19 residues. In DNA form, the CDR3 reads TGTGCCAGCAGCGCTTCCCTCCGGACTAGCGGGAGGGCCGCAGATACGCAGTATTTT. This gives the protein CASSASLRTSGRAADTQYF.

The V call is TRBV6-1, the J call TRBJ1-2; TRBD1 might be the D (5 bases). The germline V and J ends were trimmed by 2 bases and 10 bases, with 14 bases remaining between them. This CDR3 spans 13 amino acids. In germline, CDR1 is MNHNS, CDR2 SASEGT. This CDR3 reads CASSEPAQGYYTF. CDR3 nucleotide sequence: TGTGCCAGCAGTGAACCCGCCCAGGGCTACTACACCTTC.

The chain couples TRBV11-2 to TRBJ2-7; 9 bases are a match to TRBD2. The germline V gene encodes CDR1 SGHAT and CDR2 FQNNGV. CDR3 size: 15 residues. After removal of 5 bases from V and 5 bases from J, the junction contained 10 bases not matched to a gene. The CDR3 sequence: CASSQNSGRFHEQYF. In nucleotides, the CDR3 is TGTGCCAGCAGCCAGAACAGCGGGAGGTTCCACGAGCAGTACTTC.

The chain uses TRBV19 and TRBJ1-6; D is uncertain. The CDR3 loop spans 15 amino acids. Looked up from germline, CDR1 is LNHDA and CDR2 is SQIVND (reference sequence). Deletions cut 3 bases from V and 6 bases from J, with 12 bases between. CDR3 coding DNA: TGTGCCAGTAGTATCGCCTGGTGGCCTAATTCACCCCTCCACTTT. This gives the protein CASSIAWWPNSPLHF.

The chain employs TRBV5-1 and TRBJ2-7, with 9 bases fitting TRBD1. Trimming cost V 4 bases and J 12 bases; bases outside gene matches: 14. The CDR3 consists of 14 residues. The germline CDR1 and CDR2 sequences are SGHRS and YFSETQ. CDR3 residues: CASSPRTGESIWYF. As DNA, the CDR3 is TGCGCCAGCAGCCCTCGGACAGGGGAGAGTATTTGGTACTTC.

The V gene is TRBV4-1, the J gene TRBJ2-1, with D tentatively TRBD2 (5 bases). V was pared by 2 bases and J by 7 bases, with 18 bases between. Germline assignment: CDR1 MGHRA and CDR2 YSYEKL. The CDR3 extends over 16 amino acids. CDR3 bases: TGCGCCAGCAGCCAACCCCTAGCCCCGGCCTTAAATGAGCAGTTCTTC. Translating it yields CASSQPLAPALNEQFF.

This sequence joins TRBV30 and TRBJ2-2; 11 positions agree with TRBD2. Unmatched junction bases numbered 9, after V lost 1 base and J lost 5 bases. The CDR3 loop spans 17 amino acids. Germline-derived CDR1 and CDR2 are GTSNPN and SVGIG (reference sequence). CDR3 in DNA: TGTGCCTGGAGTGCCGCTAGCGGGGGGCCGGGGACCGGGGAGCTGTTTTTT. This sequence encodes CAWSAASGGPGTGELFF.

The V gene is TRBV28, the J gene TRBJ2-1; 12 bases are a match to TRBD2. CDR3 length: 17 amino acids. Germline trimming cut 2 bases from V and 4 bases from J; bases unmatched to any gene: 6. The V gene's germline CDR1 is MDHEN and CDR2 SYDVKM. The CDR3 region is CASSLDSGLAGYNEQFF. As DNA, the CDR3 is TGTGCCAGCAGTTTAGATTCGGGACTAGCGGGTTACAATGAGCAGTTCTTC.

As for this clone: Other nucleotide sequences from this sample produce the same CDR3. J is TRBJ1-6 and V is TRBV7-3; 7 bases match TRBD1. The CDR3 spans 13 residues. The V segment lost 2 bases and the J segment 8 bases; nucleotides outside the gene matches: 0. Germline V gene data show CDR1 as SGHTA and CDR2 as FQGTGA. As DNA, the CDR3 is TGTGCCAGCAGCTTAGGACAGGATTCACCCCTCCACTTT. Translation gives CASSLGQDSPLHF.

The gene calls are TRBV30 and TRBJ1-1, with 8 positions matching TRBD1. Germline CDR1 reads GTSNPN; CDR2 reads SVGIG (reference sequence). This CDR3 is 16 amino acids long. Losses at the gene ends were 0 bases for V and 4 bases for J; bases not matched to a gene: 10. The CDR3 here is CAWSVLPPTGGTEAFF. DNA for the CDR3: TGTGCCTGGAGTGTACTCCCTCCTACAGGGGGCACTGAAGCTTTCTTT.

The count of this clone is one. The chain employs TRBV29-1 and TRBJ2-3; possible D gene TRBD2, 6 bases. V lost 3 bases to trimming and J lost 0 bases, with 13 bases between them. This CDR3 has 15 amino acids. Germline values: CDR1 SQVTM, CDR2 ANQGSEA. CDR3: CSVDVERASTDTQYF. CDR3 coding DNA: TGCAGCGTTGACGTCGAGCGGGCTAGCACAGATACGCAGTATTTT.

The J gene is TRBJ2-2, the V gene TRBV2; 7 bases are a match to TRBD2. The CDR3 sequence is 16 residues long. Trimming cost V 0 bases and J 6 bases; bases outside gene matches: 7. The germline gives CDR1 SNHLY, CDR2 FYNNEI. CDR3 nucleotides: TGTGCCAGCAGTGAAGCATGGGGGGGGGACGCCGGGGAGCTGTTTTTT. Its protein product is CASSEAWGGDAGELFF.

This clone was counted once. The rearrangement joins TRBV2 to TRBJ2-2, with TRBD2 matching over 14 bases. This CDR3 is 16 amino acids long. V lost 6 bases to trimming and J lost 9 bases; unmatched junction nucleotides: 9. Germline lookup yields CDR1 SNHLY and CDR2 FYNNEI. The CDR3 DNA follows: TGTGCCAGCAGGGCCGGGACTAGCGGGAGAAGGAGGGAGCTGTTTTTT. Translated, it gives CASRAGTSGRRRELFF.

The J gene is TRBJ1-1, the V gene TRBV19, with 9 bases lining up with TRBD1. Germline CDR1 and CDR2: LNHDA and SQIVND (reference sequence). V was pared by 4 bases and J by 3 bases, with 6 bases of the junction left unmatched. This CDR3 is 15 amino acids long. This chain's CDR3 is CASSSWGQGDTEAFF. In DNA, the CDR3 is TGTGCCAGTAGTAGTTGGGGACAGGGCGACACTGAAGCTTTCTTT.

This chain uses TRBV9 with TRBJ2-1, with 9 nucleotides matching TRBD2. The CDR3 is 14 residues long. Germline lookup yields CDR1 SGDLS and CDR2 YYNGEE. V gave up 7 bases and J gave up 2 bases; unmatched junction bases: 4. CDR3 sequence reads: CASGAGGTYNEQFF. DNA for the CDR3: TGTGCCAGCGGAGCGGGAGGAACCTACAATGAGCAGTTCTTC.

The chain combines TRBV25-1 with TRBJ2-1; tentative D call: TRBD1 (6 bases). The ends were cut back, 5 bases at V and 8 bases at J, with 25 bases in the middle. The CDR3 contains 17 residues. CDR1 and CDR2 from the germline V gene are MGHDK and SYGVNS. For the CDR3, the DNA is TGTGCCAGCAGTTATGTTCGGGACACGGAATATGTGGATGAGCAGTTCTTC. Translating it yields CASSYVRDTEYVDEQFF.

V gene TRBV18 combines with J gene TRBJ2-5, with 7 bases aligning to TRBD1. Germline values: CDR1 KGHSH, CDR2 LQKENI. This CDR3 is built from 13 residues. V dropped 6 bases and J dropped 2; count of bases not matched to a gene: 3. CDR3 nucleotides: TGTGCCAGCTCGCCCAGGGGGCAAGAGACCCAGTACTTC. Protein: CASSPRGQETQYF.

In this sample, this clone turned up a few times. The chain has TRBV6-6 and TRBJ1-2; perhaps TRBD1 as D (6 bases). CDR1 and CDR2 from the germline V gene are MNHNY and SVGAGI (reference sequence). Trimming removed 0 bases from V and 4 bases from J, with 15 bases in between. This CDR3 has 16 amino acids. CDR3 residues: CASSYSRGGEGYGYTF. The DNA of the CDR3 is TGTGCCAGCAGTTACTCAAGAGGGGGGGAGGGCTATGGCTACACCTTC.

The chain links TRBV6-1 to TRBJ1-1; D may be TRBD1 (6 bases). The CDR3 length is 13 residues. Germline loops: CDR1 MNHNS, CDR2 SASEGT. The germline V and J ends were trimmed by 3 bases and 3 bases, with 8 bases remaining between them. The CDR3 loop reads CASSDRGYTEAFF. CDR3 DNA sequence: TGTGCCAGCAGTGACAGGGGTTACACTGAAGCTTTCTTT.

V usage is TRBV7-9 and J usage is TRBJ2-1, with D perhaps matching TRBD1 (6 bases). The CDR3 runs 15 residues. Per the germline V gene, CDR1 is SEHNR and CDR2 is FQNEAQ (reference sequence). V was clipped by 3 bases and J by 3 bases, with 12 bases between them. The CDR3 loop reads CASSFDRSFYNEQFF. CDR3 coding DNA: TGTGCCAGCAGCTTCGACAGGAGTTTCTACAATGAGCAGTTCTTC.

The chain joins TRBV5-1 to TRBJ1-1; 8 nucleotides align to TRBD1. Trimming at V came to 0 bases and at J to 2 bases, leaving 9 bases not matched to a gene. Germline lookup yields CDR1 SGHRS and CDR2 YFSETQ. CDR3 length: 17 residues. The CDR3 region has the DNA TGCGCCAGCAGCTTGGCCCTGATAGGACAGGGTAACACTGAAGCTTTCTTT. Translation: CASSLALIGQGNTEAFF.

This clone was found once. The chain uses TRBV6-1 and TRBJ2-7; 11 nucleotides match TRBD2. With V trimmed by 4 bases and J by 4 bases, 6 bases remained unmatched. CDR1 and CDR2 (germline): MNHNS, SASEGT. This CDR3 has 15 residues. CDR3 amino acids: CASSGLTSGKYEQYF. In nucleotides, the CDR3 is TGTGCCAGCAGTGGCTTGACTAGCGGGAAATACGAGCAGTACTTC.

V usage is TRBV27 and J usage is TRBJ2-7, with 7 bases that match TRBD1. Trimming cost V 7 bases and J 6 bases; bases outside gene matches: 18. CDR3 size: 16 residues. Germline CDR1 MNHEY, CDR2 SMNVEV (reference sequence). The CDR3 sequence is CASKPDRLGLVLEQYF. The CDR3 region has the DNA TGTGCCAGCAAACCGGACAGGCTTGGTCTGGTTCTCGAGCAGTACTTC.

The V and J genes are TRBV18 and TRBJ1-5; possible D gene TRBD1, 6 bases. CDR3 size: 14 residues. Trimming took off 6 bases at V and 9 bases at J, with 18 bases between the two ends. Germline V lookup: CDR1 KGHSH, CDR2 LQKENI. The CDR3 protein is CASSPRQVSRPQHF. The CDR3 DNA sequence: TGTGCCAGCTCCCCTAGACAGGTCTCAAGGCCCCAGCATTTT.

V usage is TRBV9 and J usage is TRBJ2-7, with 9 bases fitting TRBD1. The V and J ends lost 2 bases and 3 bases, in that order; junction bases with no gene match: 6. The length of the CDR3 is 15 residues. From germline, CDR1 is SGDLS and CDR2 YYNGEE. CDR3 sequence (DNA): TGTGCCAGCAGCGTGGGACAGGGACTTCACTACGAGCAGTACTTC. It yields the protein CASSVGQGLHYEQYF.